This TCR beta chain originates from a study of blood T cell repertoires in COVID-19 (dated by TCRdb to the early 2020s). Some background on the complete study: Samples covering the acute and convalescent phases of COVID-19 were provided by collaborators in the United States, Italy and Spain. Sample metadata almost always included a de-identified subject ID, COVID-19 status, age in years and sex. Samples were obtained from the ongoing ImmuneRACE study (first 160 participants) and from about 1,300 subjects provided by 6 global collaborators. HLA class I and class II types, where available, came from metadata supplied by the sample provider rather than from assay-based typing. The prospective study material was composed of cDNA or gDNA derived from T cells, B-cell-depleted T cells, or PBMCs. A freely available public database, intended as a resource for researchers studying the immune response to SARS-CoV-2, is where the repertoires were released. Deeply sampled blood TCRbeta repertoires from subjects exposed to, actively infected with, or recovered from COVID-19 were included in the dataset.

Participants in the prospective study were enrolled through a virtual design, were aged about 18 to 100 years, and lived in roughly 24 United States geographic areas. In the prospective study, participants were assigned to cohorts based on the clinical history participants reported in a screening survey and a study questionnaire. ImmuneRACE Cohort 3 recovered participants were defined by two consecutive negative NP/OP PCR tests, healthcare professional clearance, or symptom resolution. In the prospective study, mobile phlebotomists collected whole blood, serum and a nasopharyngeal or oropharyngeal swab from each participant. Prospective study participants could optionally give additional blood draws and questionnaires over an approximately 2-month period. Before DNA extraction, blood samples from the prospective study were shipped at room temperature or frozen. Counted from cysteine to phenylalanine, this CDR3 has 18 amino acids. CDR3 DNA is the only sequence kept; it has 54 bases, read in frame from the first base. CDR1 and CDR2 are read off the germline V gene as LGHNA and YNFKEQ. Ends trimmed: V by 2 bases, J by 1 base; bases unmatched to a gene: 7.

Overall results and qualifications from the work: How much clinical and demographic metadata was included differed by source and by participant, and the metadata was provided uncurated.

TCRbeta CDR3 regions were amplified from genomic DNA by means of the immunoSEQ Assay, a bias-controlled multiplex PCR. Concerning the study's data processing: The number of nucleated cells in each sample was estimated by amplification of reference gene primers within the assay. Sequence reads were collapsed and filtered to measure the absolute abundance of every unique TCRbeta CDR3 rearrangement. For each sample, productive Simpson clonality was calculated as the square root of Simpson's diversity index over productive rearrangements. What TCRdb holds here is the immuneACCESS table cut down to in-frame rearrangements. Part of the clones is not present; checked against another copy, under half of the missing clones reflect an unresolved V gene, and the others are unexplained. The V and J calls and clone size are taken from that table; D and trimming were inferred from the DNA. Here the sample has around 150,000 clones; roughly 80% occur a single time. The ten largest clones take up nearly 3.5% of the sample.

In this sample, this clone turned up a few times. The antigen it recognizes is unknown. Qualities for individual bases were not recorded, and no much larger clone is one base off. The sequencing input was PBMCs or T cells enriched from blood (not recorded which). This receptor was obtained from a woman aged 60-75 years who had recovered from COVID-19. The rearrangement joined TRBV4-2 to TRBJ2-2, and 10 bases in between align with TRBD1. The CDR3 protein is CASSQSGTGAGNTGELFF. The nucleotide sequence is given as TGTGCCAGCAGCCAATCGGGGACAGGGGCGGGGAACACCGGGGAGCTGTTTTTT.